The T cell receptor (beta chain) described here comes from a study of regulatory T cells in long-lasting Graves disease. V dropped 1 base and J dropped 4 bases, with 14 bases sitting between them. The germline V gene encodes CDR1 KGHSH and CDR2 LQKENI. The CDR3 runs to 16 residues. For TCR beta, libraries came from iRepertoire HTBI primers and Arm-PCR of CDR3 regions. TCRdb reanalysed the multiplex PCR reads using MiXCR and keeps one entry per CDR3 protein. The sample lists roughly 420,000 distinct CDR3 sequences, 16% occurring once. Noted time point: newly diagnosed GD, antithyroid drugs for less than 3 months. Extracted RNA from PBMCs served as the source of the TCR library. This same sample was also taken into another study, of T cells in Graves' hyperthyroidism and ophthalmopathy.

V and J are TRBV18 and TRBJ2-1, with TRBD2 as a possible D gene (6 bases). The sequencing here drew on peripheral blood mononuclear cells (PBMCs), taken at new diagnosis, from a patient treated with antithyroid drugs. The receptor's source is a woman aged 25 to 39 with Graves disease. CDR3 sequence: CASSPRGLKTYNEQFF. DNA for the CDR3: TGTGCCAGCTCACCACGGGGACTTAAAACATACAATGAGCAGTTCTTC.